This T cell receptor beta chain appears in the sequencing data of a study of breast tumors, draining lymph nodes, adjacent tissues. Study-level results: Tumors had less TCR diversity than lymph nodes, more than nontumor tissue. The lymph node origin of tumor T cells was framed as consistent with a hypothesis, not demonstrated. Compared with basal-like, luminal-like tumors shared significantly more repertoire with nontumor tissue. Most tumor T cells seemingly derive from lymph node, then expand in tumor.

CDR3 length equals 15 residues. Germline CDR1 SNHLY, CDR2 FYNNEI. V shed 4 bases and J 4 bases; nucleotides not matched to a gene: 5. TCRdb used MiXCR to reprocess the multiplex PCR reads, holding one entry per CDR3 protein. The sample includes 140,000 to 150,000 distinct CDR3 sequences, around a third seen only once; the top ten take roughly 2.3%. Breast cancer patients provided tissue from their axillary draining lymph nodes. With regard to this clonotype: What it recognizes is unknown.

The chain combines TRBV2 with TRBJ1-4, with 8 positions matching TRBD1. The source material was axillary lymph node tissue. This receptor was identified in a female donor with breast cancer. Some clones in this sample may be carry-over from other donors' samples. The CDR3 reads CASSGGQGGNEKLFF. The CDR3 bases are TGTGCCAGCAGTGGTGGACAGGGAGGTAATGAAAAACTGTTTTTT.